This T cell receptor (beta chain) was found in a study of blood T cell repertoires in COVID-19. Turning to the study itself: Donors in the United States, Italy and Spain gave samples during acute or convalescent COVID-19. PBMCs, B-cell-depleted T cells, or T cells provided the cDNA or gDNA that made up the material.

Those enrolled in Seattle joined during active infection and were followed longitudinally afterward. Deletions cut 3 bases from V and 5 bases from J, with 10 bases between. Germline CDR1 is SGDLS and CDR2 is YYNGEE. The CDR3 covers 13 residues. Authors' analysis steps: Estimation of nucleated cell counts was performed using reference gene primer amplification. Produced via immunoSEQ multiplex PCR; TCRdb's table is partial and in-frame only. V and J calls and clone size come straight from that table; D and trimming were deduced from the DNA. The sample contains just over 250,000 clones, around 90% of which appear only once.

V and J are TRBV9 and TRBJ2-3, with D perhaps TRBD2 (7 bases). The clonotype originates from a person between 18 and 30 years old with COVID-19, enrolled during active disease. Material: peripheral blood. In DNA, the CDR3 is TGTGCCAGCAGCGAGGGGGGGAAAGATACGCAGTATTTT. This codes for CASSEGGKDTQYF.